This is a list of T cell receptor beta chains from one sample in a study of T cell changes during pregnancy in multiple sclerosis. TCRdb's table, derived via immunoSEQ multiplex PCR, lists solely in-frame clones and lacks some. Among tens of thousands of clones listed, around 96% were seen once. This sample comprised CD8+ T cells from peripheral blood mononuclear cells, obtained after pregnancy. Source of these receptors: a female donor with multiple sclerosis, enrolled in a pregnancy study. CDR3s include the opening cysteine and the closing phenylalanine or tryptophan. Fields, in order: clone size, D gene, J gene, V gene, CDR3 protein, CDR3 DNA. The D gene is left open where the match is weak. Size is stated for part of the rows, as once, few or many counts, or as a class when the clone is expanded.

NA TRBD2 TRBJ2-3 TRBV5-6 CASSFLRGADTQYF TGTGCCAGCAGCTTCCTTCGGGGGGCAGATACGCAGTATTTT
NA NA TRBJ2-5 TRBV6-5 CASSGGQFQETQYF TGTGCCAGCAGTGGCGGACAGTTCCAAGAGACCCAGTACTTC
NA TRBD1 TRBJ2-1 TRBV15 CATSDAGTGGYNEQFF TGTGCCACCAGTGACGCCGGGACAGGGGGCTACAATGAGCAGTTCTTC
NA TRBD2 TRBJ2-1 TRBV5-1 CASSLSREGRNEQFF TGCGCCAGCAGCTTGTCCCGGGAGGGACGGAATGAGCAGTTCTTC
NA NA TRBJ2-1 TRBV28 CASSLPAGFSYNEQFF TGTGCCAGCAGTTTACCGGCGGGGTTCTCCTACAATGAGCAGTTCTTC
NA NA TRBJ1-1 TRBV29-1 CSVEDYGTEAFF TGCAGCGTTGAAGATTACGGCACTGAAGCTTTCTTT
NA TRBD1 TRBJ2-5 TRBV28 CASSTHRGHYRETQYF TGTGCCAGCAGCACTCACAGGGGGCATTATAGAGAGACCCAGTACTTC
NA TRBD2 TRBJ2-1 TRBV14 CASSHRTGQRLAGGWNEQFF TGTGCCAGCAGCCATCGAACGGGACAGCGACTAGCGGGAGGTTGGAATGAGCAGTTCTTC
NA TRBD1 TRBJ2-7 TRBV27 CASSTPGTDYEQYF TGTGCCAGCAGTACCCCAGGGACAGACTACGAGCAGTACTTC
NA TRBD1 TRBJ1-4 TRBV28 CASSILLPGQLNEKLFF TGTGCCAGCAGTATACTCCTGCCGGGACAGCTCAATGAAAAACTGTTTTTT
NA NA TRBJ1-2 TRBV9 CASSVGEGGEGYTF TGTGCCAGCAGCGTAGGGGAAGGCGGGGAGGGCTACACCTTC
NA NA TRBJ2-3 TRBV9 CASSGRTGAYTQYF TGTGCCAGCTCAGGGAGGACCGGGGCCTATACGCAGTATTTT
NA TRBD2 TRBJ2-3 TRBV27 CASSLGGRGTDTQYF TGTGCCAGCAGTTTGGGCGGGAGGGGTACAGATACGCAGTATTTT
NA TRBD1 TRBJ2-7 TRBV7-8 CASSSGQVEQYF TGTGCCAGCAGCTCGGGACAGGTCGAGCAGTACTTC
NA TRBD2 TRBJ2-7 TRBV28 CASSQGLAVYEQYF TGTGCCAGCAGCCAGGGACTAGCGGTCTACGAGCAGTACTTC
once NA TRBJ2-2 TRBV21-1 CASKGRGRGGELFF TGTGCCAGCAAAGGCAGGGGCCGGGGCGGGGAGCTGTTTTTT
NA NA TRBJ2-7 TRBV2 CASFDGAYEQYF TGTGCCAGCTTCGACGGGGCCTACGAGCAGTACTTC
NA TRBD2 TRBJ2-7 TRBV5-6 CASRWGLASSYEQYF TGTGCCAGCAGATGGGGACTAGCCTCTTCCTACGAGCAGTACTTC
once NA TRBJ1-4 TRBV19 CASTPFGSGGWKLFF TGTGCCAGTACCCCATTCGGATCCGGAGGGTGGAAACTGTTTTTT
NA NA TRBJ1-5 TRBV19 CASSIIPGVMGNQPQHF TGTGCCAGTAGTATAATCCCAGGGGTTATGGGCAATCAGCCCCAGCATTTT